This T cell receptor (beta chain) originates from a study of T cells after posttransplantation cyclophosphamide. Study-level points and caveats: Donor CD8+ memory clones often dominated recipient blood repertoires at later times. TRB clonality was highly associated with recipient CMV seropositivity and reactivation.

Controls had myeloablative marrow grafts with methotrexate and calcineurin inhibitor, sampled at 1 year. The table came from immunoSEQ multiplex PCR; TCRdb's copy has only in-frame clones and leaves some out. The sample lists roughly 3,500 clones, 70% to 75% occurring once. In this sample, this clone turned up a few times. Its antigen remains unknown. At one end, the junction sequence differs from germline, possibly due to a read error. This CDR3 has 16 amino acids. CDR1 and CDR2 from the germline V gene are SGHTS and YDEGEE. The source was PBMCs, collected after allogeneic stem cell transplant with calcineurin inhibitor and methotrexate. This TCR was recovered from a female patient aged 50-59 years who received an allogeneic stem cell transplant from an unrelated donor, was CMV-positive, and had acute and chronic GVHD. T cells may partly derive from the graft donor. V and J are TRBV5-8 and TRBJ2-4; weak D call: TRBD1 (6 bases). CDR3 in DNA: TGTGCCAGCAGATTGGGCCAGGGGTCGGGCAAAAACATTCAGTACTTC. This gives the protein CASRLGQGSGKNIQYF.